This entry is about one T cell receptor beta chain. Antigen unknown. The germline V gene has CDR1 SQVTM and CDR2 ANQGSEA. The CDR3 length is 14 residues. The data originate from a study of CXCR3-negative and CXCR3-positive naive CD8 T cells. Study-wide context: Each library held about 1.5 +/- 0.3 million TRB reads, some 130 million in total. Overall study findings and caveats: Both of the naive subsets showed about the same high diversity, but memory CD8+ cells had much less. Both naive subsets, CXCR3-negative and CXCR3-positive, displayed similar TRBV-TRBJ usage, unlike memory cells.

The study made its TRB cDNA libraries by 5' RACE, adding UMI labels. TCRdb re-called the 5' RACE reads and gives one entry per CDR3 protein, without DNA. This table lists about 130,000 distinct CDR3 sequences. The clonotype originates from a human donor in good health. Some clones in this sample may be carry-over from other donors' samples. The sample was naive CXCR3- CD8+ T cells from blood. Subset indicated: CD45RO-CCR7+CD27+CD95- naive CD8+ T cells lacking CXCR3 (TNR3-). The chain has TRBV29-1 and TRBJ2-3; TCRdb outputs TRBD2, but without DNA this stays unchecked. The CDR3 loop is CSGILAGDTDTQYF.